Each of the 25 T cell receptor beta chains below was sequenced from the same sample in a study of T cell responses to AZD1222 COVID-19 vaccine. The protocol was immunoSEQ multiplex PCR, while the TCRdb copy is restricted to in-frame clones and leaves out a portion. The sample carries about 140,000 clones, approximately 90% recorded once. This specimen was peripheral blood, taken on day 0 of AZD1222 vaccination. Receptors originate from an adult in good health.

V usage is TRBV7-3 and J usage is TRBJ1-1, with TRBD1 as a possible D gene (6 bases). Germline assignment: CDR1 SGHTA and CDR2 FQGTGA. Trimming took off 0 bases at V and 13 bases at J, with 21 bases between the two ends. The CDR3 is 15 amino acids. The CDR3 loop is CASSLTPSLGQSFFF. For the CDR3, the DNA is TGTGCCAGCAGCTTAACTCCCTCTTTAGGACAGTCGTTTTTCTTT. The full variable domain, its missing parts supplied by reference TRBV7-3 and TRBJ1-1, is GAGVSQTPSNKVTEKGKYVELRCDPISGHTALYWYRQSLGQGPEFLIYFQGTGAADDSGLPNDRFFAVRPEGSVSTLKIQRTERGDSAVYLCASSLTPSLGQSFFFGQGTRLTVV.

The count of this clone is one. The V gene is TRBV2, the J gene TRBJ1-2, with a possible D match to TRBD1 (5 bases). The CDR3 extends over 13 amino acids. The germline CDR1 and CDR2 sequences are SNHLY and FYNNEI. Trimming left V 8 bases short and J 2 bases short, with 12 bases between. The CDR3 DNA follows: TGTGCCAGCGTCCAGGGAGGAAACTATGGCTACACCTTC. Its translation is CASVQGGNYGYTF.

This chain connects TRBV2 to TRBJ1-2; perhaps TRBD1 as D (5 bases). Per germline, CDR1 SNHLY and CDR2 FYNNEI. Trimming shortened V by 6 bases and J by 9 bases, and 8 bases separated the two germline ends. The CDR3 spans 10 residues. The CDR3 is CASSWGSYTF. CDR3 nucleotide sequence: TGTGCCAGCAGCTGGGGGAGCTACACCTTC.

There are a few counts of this clone. The chain joins TRBV30 to TRBJ2-7; D may be TRBD1 (6 bases). The V gene lost 3 bases and the J gene lost 2 bases, with 11 bases spanning the gap. Germline assignment: CDR1 GTSNPN and CDR2 SVGIG (reference sequence). This CDR3 spans 13 amino acids. CDR3 in DNA: TGTGCCTGGAGGAAGACAGGAACCTACGAGCAGTACTTC. Translating it yields CAWRKTGTYEQYF.

This chain joins TRBV14 and TRBJ2-7; 14 bases align to TRBD2. The V gene's germline CDR1 is SGHDN and CDR2 FVKESK. V lost 1 base to trimming and J lost 6 bases; unmatched junction nucleotides: 14. The CDR3 is 19 residues long. CDR3 sequence (DNA): TGTGCCAGCAGCCAAGTCCCGGGACTAGCGGGAGAAGGGTTGAGCGAGCAGTACTTC. This codes for CASSQVPGLAGEGLSEQYF.

V usage is TRBV7-9 and J usage is TRBJ1-2; D remains unclear. The CDR3 is 13 residues long. Germline lookup yields CDR1 SEHNR and CDR2 FQNEAQ (reference sequence). The ends were cut back, 1 base at V and 8 bases at J, with 11 bases in the middle. DNA of the CDR3: TGTGCCAGCAGCTTAGAGGTATCGGGCGGCTACACCTTC. Translating gives CASSLEVSGGYTF.

The chain links TRBV2 to TRBJ2-7; no definite D call. Trimming pared 5 bases from V and 6 bases from J, leaving 17 bases between. Germline V gene sequence: CDR1 SNHLY, CDR2 FYNNEI. This CDR3 has 14 amino acids. This CDR3 reads CASSIGPPSGEQYF. In DNA form, the CDR3 reads TGTGCCAGCAGTATAGGACCCCCCTCCGGCGAGCAGTACTTC.

The rearrangement joins TRBV7-2 to TRBJ2-5; no reliable D call. Trimming took off 5 bases at V and 4 bases at J, with 11 bases between the two ends. The CDR3 extends over 13 amino acids. Germline V lookup: CDR1 SGHTA, CDR2 FQGNSA. The CDR3 spells CASSPPPVETQYF. DNA for the CDR3: TGTGCCAGCAGCCCCCCTCCAGTAGAGACCCAGTACTTC. Full variable domain (missing parts from reference TRBV7-2 and TRBJ2-5): GAGVSQSPSNKVTEKGKDVELRCDPISGHTALYWYRQSLGQGLEFLIYFQGNSAPDKSGLPSDRFSAERTGGSVSTLTIQRTQQEDSAVYLCASSPPPVETQYFGPGTRLLVL.

This chain joins TRBV21-1 and TRBJ1-6. TRBV21-1 is noted as a pseudogene. The CDR3 covers 14 residues. The CDR3 region is CASSIGRYDSPLHF. CDR3 sequence (DNA): TGTGCCAGCAGCATAGGACGGTATGATTCACCCCTCCACTTT.

The rearrangement joins TRBV20-1 to TRBJ2-7; no firm D call. The germline CDR1 and CDR2 sequences are DFQATT and SNEGSKA (reference sequence). Trimming took off 5 bases at V and 3 bases at J, with 11 bases between the two ends. CDR3 size: 12 residues. CDR3 DNA sequence: TGCAGTGCTGGTGGTGCCCTCTACGAGCAGTACTTC. This codes for CSAGGALYEQYF.

The chain is built from TRBV6-5 and TRBJ1-5, with D perhaps TRBD1 (6 bases). From germline, CDR1 is MNHEY and CDR2 SVGAGI. V was trimmed by 8 bases and J by 2 bases, leaving 13 bases between them. The length of the CDR3 is 14 residues. Here the CDR3 reads CASAPPGGNQPQHF. The CDR3 nucleotides are TGTGCCAGCGCACCTCCAGGGGGCAATCAGCCCCAGCATTTT.

The CDR3 is CASSFWGVPRVDTQYF. CDR3 nucleotide sequence: TGCGCCAGCAGCTTTTGGGGGGTACCCCGTGTGGATACGCAGTATTTT. V gene TRBV5-1 combines with J gene TRBJ2-3; TRBD2 is a possible D gene (6 bases). This CDR3 region has 16 residues. V was pared by 2 bases and J by 6 bases, with 19 bases between. Germline values: CDR1 SGHRS, CDR2 YFSETQ.

This chain joins TRBV4-2 and TRBJ1-3; D gene ambiguous. This CDR3 contains 16 residues. Germline V gives CDR1 LGHNA, CDR2 YNFKEQ. V shed 4 bases and J shed 0 bases, with 13 bases lying between them. CDR3 amino acids: CASSPPGLYSGNTIYF. In nucleotides, the CDR3 is TGTGCCAGCAGCCCGCCGGGCCTATACTCTGGAAACACCATATATTTT.

The J gene is TRBJ1-2, the V gene TRBV7-3; TRBD1 aligns across 7 bases. Germline V lookup: CDR1 SGHTA, CDR2 FQGTGA. V shed 5 bases and J 6 bases; nucleotides not matched to a gene: 6. This CDR3 spans 13 amino acids. The CDR3 coding sequence is TGTGCCAGCAGCGAAGGGGGCGGAGATGGCTACACCTTC. Residues: CASSEGGGDGYTF.

The chain is built from TRBV3-1 (or the pseudogene TRBV3-2) and TRBJ1-1; D uncertain. Germline assignment: CDR1 LGHDT and CDR2 YNNKEL (reference sequence). The CDR3 has 16 residues. Deletions cut 6 bases from V and 1 base from J, with 18 bases between. Here the CDR3 reads CASRTTDPAANTEAFF. CDR3 nucleotide sequence: TGTGCCAGCAGGACAACGGACCCAGCAGCGAACACTGAAGCTTTCTTT.

J is TRBJ1-1 and V is TRBV29-1; maybe TRBD1 (5 bases). The CDR3 runs 17 residues. Trimming removed 4 bases at V and 4 bases at J, with 25 bases between. Germline loops: CDR1 SQVTM, CDR2 ANQGSEA. The CDR3: CSVAGLAQGGIGTEAFF. The CDR3 DNA reads as TGCAGCGTTGCAGGTCTAGCGCAGGGAGGTATTGGCACTGAAGCTTTCTTT.

V usage is TRBV6-5 and J usage is TRBJ1-1; a possible D gene is TRBD1 (5 bases). Germline CDR1 is MNHEY and CDR2 is SVGAGI. V lost 6 bases to trimming and J lost 7 bases, with 15 bases between them. The length of the CDR3 is 13 residues. CDR3 in amino acids: CASRGDVKFEAFF. For the CDR3, the DNA is TGTGCCAGCAGGGGGGACGTAAAGTTTGAAGCTTTCTTT.

CDR3 loop: CSATEPSGNTIYF. Written as DNA, the CDR3 is TGCAGTGCTACTGAACCCTCTGGAAACACCATATATTTT. The J gene is TRBJ1-3, the V gene TRBV20-1; no reliable D call. CDR3 length: 13 amino acids. V dropped 4 bases and J dropped 0 bases, with 7 bases sitting between them. CDR1 is DFQATT, CDR2 SNEGSKA, per germline (reference sequence).

The V call is TRBV24-1, the J call TRBJ2-7, with 12 bases aligning to TRBD1. The V and J ends lost 4 bases and 3 bases, in that order; junction bases with no gene match: 6. Germline V gives CDR1 KGHDR, CDR2 SFDVKD. The CDR3 is made up of 16 amino acids. In DNA, the CDR3 is TGTGCCACCAGTGAAACCGGGACAGGGGGCATCTACGAGCAGTACTTC. The encoded protein is CATSETGTGGIYEQYF.

The V gene is TRBV30, the J gene TRBJ2-7, with D perhaps assigned TRBD1 or TRBD2 (5 bases each). Germline-derived CDR1 and CDR2 are GTSNPN and SVGIG (reference sequence). The CDR3 sequence is 15 residues long. The ends were cut back, 2 bases at V and 1 base at J, with 15 bases in the middle. CDR3 nucleotide sequence: TGTGCCTGGAGTTCGGGACCTCGGGCGTCCTACGAGCAGTACTTC. It codes for CAWSSGPRASYEQYF.

This rearrangement joins TRBV7-2 to TRBJ1-3, with D possibly being TRBD1 (6 bases). Trimming stripped 5 bases from V and 4 bases from J, with 12 bases between. The length of the CDR3 is 14 residues. The germline V gene encodes CDR1 SGHTA and CDR2 FQGNSA. CDR3 DNA sequence: TGTGCCAGCAGCCCAACAGGGCCGGGAAACACCATATATTTT. Translation gives CASSPTGPGNTIYF.

V and J are TRBV10-2 and TRBJ1-5; D not certain. Per germline, CDR1 WSHSY and CDR2 SAAADI. The CDR3 is 13 amino acids. V was cut by 3 bases and J by 9 bases, with 12 bases left in between. This CDR3 is CASSDYRVAPQHF. The CDR3 bases are TGCGCCAGCAGTGACTACCGGGTTGCGCCCCAGCATTTT.

V usage is TRBV6-5 and J usage is TRBJ1-2; D is unresolved. CDR3 length equals 13 residues. From germline, CDR1 is MNHEY and CDR2 SVGAGI. Trimming shortened V by 5 bases and J by 8 bases, and 15 bases separated the two germline ends. The CDR3 sequence is CASSPTLKSGYTF. CDR3 DNA sequence: TGTGCCAGCAGTCCTACTCTTAAAAGCGGCTACACCTTC.

This chain connects TRBV9 to TRBJ2-1; TRBD1 matches 7 bases. The CDR3 is 15 amino acids. Germline V gives CDR1 SGDLS, CDR2 YYNGEE. V shed 4 bases, J shed 9 bases, and the junction held 13 bases outside the gene matches. The CDR3 nucleotides are TGTGCCAGCAGCCCAGGGGGACGGTCAATAGCTGAGCAGTTCTTC. Residues: CASSPGGRSIAEQFF.

V gene TRBV6-6 combines with J gene TRBJ2-2, with 7 bases fitting TRBD2. From germline, CDR1 is MNHNY and CDR2 SVGAGI (reference sequence). The CDR3 runs 14 residues. With V trimmed by 7 bases and J by 3 bases, 5 bases remained unmatched. The CDR3 is CASKGGPDTGELFF. CDR3 DNA sequence: TGTGCCAGCAAGGGAGGGCCTGACACCGGGGAGCTGTTTTTT.